The 19 T cell receptor beta chains below all came from one sample that was sequenced in a study of T cells in Graves' hyperthyroidism and ophthalmopathy. RNA transcripts were the template for amplifying TCR beta CDR3 regions. The HTBI primer set served for first-round RT-PCR of the TCR CDR3. In TCRdb, the multiplex PCR reads were re-called with MiXCR into one record per CDR3 protein. The sample carries approximately 620,000 distinct CDR3 sequences, approximately 15% recorded once. Sequenced material: blood. These receptors were obtained from a woman aged 25 to 39 with Graves' hyperthyroidism that later progressed to Graves' ophthalmopathy.

The J gene is TRBJ1-5, the V gene TRBV24-1, with D possibly TRBD1 on 6 matching bases. V was trimmed by 7 bases and J by 6 bases, leaving 15 bases between them. The CDR3 is made up of 14 amino acids. Germline CDR1 is KGHDR and CDR2 is SFDVKD. Here the CDR3 reads CATRAQGRGQPQHF. CDR3 DNA: TGTGCCACCAGAGCACAGGGTCGGGGTCAGCCCCAGCATTTT.

This clonotype was observed a handful of times. The V gene is TRBV9, the J gene TRBJ1-2, with 7 bases matching TRBD1. Germline loops: CDR1 SGDLS, CDR2 YYNGEE. The V and J ends lost 4 bases and 4 bases, in that order; junction bases with no gene match: 10. The CDR3 is 15 amino acids. The CDR3 DNA follows: TGTGCCAGCAGCTCCACCGGCGGGACAGCCTATGGCTACACCTTC. Translation: CASSSTGGTAYGYTF.

This clonotype has ten or more counts. The chain combines TRBV20-1 with TRBJ2-5, with D unresolved. This CDR3 is 10 amino acids long. Deletions cut 3 bases from V and 5 bases from J, with 4 bases between. Per germline, CDR1 DFQATT and CDR2 SNEGSKA (reference sequence). The CDR3: CSASHETQYF. CDR3 nucleotide sequence: TGCAGTGCTAGTCACGAGACCCAGTACTTC.

This sequence joins TRBV13 and TRBJ2-7; 10 nucleotides match TRBD2. V lost 4 bases and J lost 5; bases outside the gene matches: 8. The CDR3 runs 15 residues. In germline, CDR1 is PRHDT, CDR2 FYEKMQ (reference sequence). As DNA, the CDR3 is TGTGCCAGCAGCTCACTAGCGGGGCCAGGGAACGAGCAGTACTTC. Residues: CASSSLAGPGNEQYF.

There are many counts of this clonotype. The chain carries TRBV27 and TRBJ2-2, with 13 positions matching TRBD2. J lost 4 bases, V lost 2 bases, and 7 bases had no gene match. Per the germline V gene, CDR1 is MNHEY and CDR2 is SMNVEV (reference sequence). The CDR3 covers 18 residues. The CDR3 loop is CASSLIGLAGVVTGELFF. CDR3 sequence (DNA): TGTGCCAGCAGTTTAATAGGACTAGCGGGAGTGGTCACCGGGGAGCTGTTTTTT.

The chain uses TRBV13 and TRBJ2-7; no definite D call. V was shortened by 0 bases and J by 4 bases, with 16 bases between the two germline ends. This CDR3 is 16 amino acids long. Germline values: CDR1 PRHDT, CDR2 FYEKMQ (reference sequence). The CDR3, as DNA: TGTGCCAGCAGCTTAGGGTCCACCCAAATAGGTTACGAGCAGTACTTC. Protein: CASSLGSTQIGYEQYF.

This clonotype was seen ten or more times. This rearrangement joins TRBV4-1 to TRBJ1-1; D gene uncertain. The germline V gene has CDR1 MGHRA and CDR2 YSYEKL. CDR3 length equals 16 residues. V was clipped by 4 bases and J by 4 bases, with 19 bases between them. This chain's CDR3 is CASSPRHANLLTEAFF. The CDR3 region has the DNA TGCGCCAGCAGCCCCCGACATGCTAACCTCCTCACTGAAGCTTTCTTT.

In this sample, this clonotype turned up many times. This chain uses TRBV28 with TRBJ2-7; D tentatively fits TRBD1 or TRBD2 (5 bases each). The V end was cut by 4 bases, the J end by 2 bases, with 15 bases between. The CDR3 runs to 15 residues. Germline CDR1 is MDHEN and CDR2 is SYDVKM. Here the CDR3 DNA reads TGTGCCAGCAGTTCCCCCGGGACGGTGACCTACGAGCAGTACTTC. Translated, it gives CASSSPGTVTYEQYF.

This clonotype was seen at least ten times. The chain recombines TRBV7-3 with TRBJ2-1; possible D gene TRBD2, 5 bases. The CDR3 length is 15 residues. V was shortened by 4 bases and J by 7 bases, with 17 bases between the two germline ends. Germline-derived CDR1 and CDR2 are SGHTA and FQGTGA. CDR3 loop: CASSSDTHTRNEQFF. CDR3 in DNA: TGTGCCAGCAGCTCCGACACCCACACTAGAAATGAGCAGTTCTTC.

In its sample, this clonotype was seen many times. CDR3: CASSPGAEQYF. The CDR3 DNA sequence: TGTGCCAGCAGTCCGGGAGCCGAGCAGTACTTC. J is TRBJ2-7 and V is TRBV6-2 or TRBV6-3, with D perhaps TRBD2 (6 bases). There are 11 residues in the CDR3. V was pared by 5 bases and J by 6 bases, with 8 bases between. Germline CDR1 is MNHEY and CDR2 is SVGEGT.

This clonotype was picked up a small number of times. The rearrangement links TRBV7-2 to TRBJ2-1; D is possibly TRBD2 (5 bases). Germline CDR1 reads SGHTA; CDR2 reads FQGNSA. The CDR3 is made up of 17 amino acids. The V end lost 5 bases, the J end lost 6 bases, and 23 bases lay between the germline ends. The CDR3 protein is CASSLRTGDIKGNEQFF. The CDR3 bases are TGTGCCAGCAGCCTTAGGACTGGGGATATTAAGGGCAATGAGCAGTTCTTC.

This clonotype showed up many times. The chain uses TRBV24-1 and TRBJ2-3; D possibly corresponds to TRBD1 (6 bases). Trimming pared 3 bases from V and 0 bases from J, leaving 21 bases between. The CDR3 spans 19 residues. From germline, CDR1 is KGHDR and CDR2 SFDVKD. The CDR3 nucleotides read TGTGCCACCAGTGATGGAGACAGGCCGATCCTCATTAGCACAGATACGCAGTATTTT. Residues: CATSDGDRPILISTDTQYF.

The rearrangement links TRBV7-9 to TRBJ1-2; D ambiguous. This CDR3 spans 13 amino acids. Germline V gives CDR1 SEHNR, CDR2 FQNEAQ (reference sequence). V lost 7 bases, J lost 2 bases, and 11 bases lay in between. CDR3 sequence reads: CASISEGNYGYTF. CDR3 nucleotides: TGTGCCAGCATATCGGAAGGGAACTATGGCTACACCTTC.

This clonotype appeared many times. The chain couples TRBV5-5 to TRBJ1-1, with D perhaps matching TRBD1 (6 bases). CDR1 and CDR2 from the germline V gene are SGHKS and YYEKEE (reference sequence). V was clipped by 3 bases and J by 10 bases, with 22 bases between them. This CDR3 contains 15 residues. The CDR3 loop reads CASSSSTGYQFGAFF. Here the CDR3 DNA reads TGTGCCAGCAGCTCGTCCACAGGGTATCAATTCGGAGCTTTCTTT.

This clonotype has ten or more counts. This chain connects TRBV6-1 to TRBJ1-1; no definite D call. Looked up from germline, CDR1 is MNHNS and CDR2 is SASEGT. The CDR3 has 14 residues. Trimming took off 10 bases at V and 5 bases at J, with 20 bases between the two ends. CDR3 sequence reads: CATLKHRTGTEAFF. The CDR3 DNA sequence: TGTGCCACCCTTAAACACCGTACTGGGACTGAAGCTTTCTTT.

This clonotype was recorded a few times. The rearrangement uses TRBV20-1 and TRBJ2-7, with 8 nucleotides matching TRBD2. This CDR3 comprises 15 residues. V shed 0 bases and J 3 bases; nucleotides not matched to a gene: 7. Germline CDR1 is DFQATT and CDR2 is SNEGSKA (reference sequence). CDR3 in amino acids: CSARDLVAGLYEQYF. In DNA, the CDR3 is TGCAGTGCTAGAGATTTGGTAGCGGGACTCTACGAGCAGTACTTC.

The chain has TRBV29-1 and TRBJ1-1; weak D call: TRBD1 (6 bases). V was pared by 0 bases and J by 5 bases, with 13 bases between. Germline V lookup: CDR1 SQVTM, CDR2 ANQGSEA. The CDR3 extends over 14 amino acids. The CDR3 reads CSVEEGGAGTEAFF. CDR3 nucleotide sequence: TGCAGCGTTGAAGAGGGGGGGGCGGGAACTGAAGCTTTCTTT.

The chain carries TRBV14 and TRBJ1-2; perhaps TRBD1 as D (6 bases). Germline assignment: CDR1 SGHDN and CDR2 FVKESK. V lost 5 bases and J lost 8, with 18 bases in between. The CDR3 extends over 14 amino acids. Here the CDR3 reads CASSLAPGGGGYTF. As DNA, the CDR3 is TGTGCCAGCAGCTTAGCTCCGGGGGGCGGCGGCTACACCTTC.

This clonotype appeared a few times. The chain combines TRBV18 with TRBJ2-5; D remains unclear. CDR1 and CDR2 (germline): KGHSH, LQKENI. This CDR3 is 15 amino acids long. V shed 0 bases and J shed 7 bases, with 15 bases lying between them. The CDR3 bases are TGTGCCAGCTCACCACCCGGCCAAGGCTCCGCGACCCAGTACTTC. This gives the protein CASSPPGQGSATQYF.